The next 10 T cell receptor beta chains were all read from a single sample in a study of beta chain features in type 1 diabetes. Expressed TCRB transcripts were sequenced because the entire RNA isolate underwent reverse transcription. Profiled with immunoSEQ multiplex PCR; TCRdb holds only in-frame clones, not every one. The table shows 150,000 or so clones, with about a tenth occurring only once. Sample: central memory CD4+ T cells from blood. These receptors came from a man aged 18 to 30 in good health.

A few counts support this clone. J is TRBJ1-6 and V is TRBV5-5; a possible D gene is TRBD1 (5 bases). The V and J ends lost 5 bases and 9 bases respectively, with 18 bases between them. From germline, CDR1 is SGHKS and CDR2 YYEKEE (reference sequence). This CDR3 spans 15 amino acids. CDR3: CASRTRAGMGSPLHF. The CDR3 DNA sequence: TGTGCCAGCAGGACCAGGGCAGGCATGGGTTCACCCCTCCACTTT.

In this sample, this clone turned up many times. The rearrangement links TRBV12-5 to TRBJ2-2; 9 bases agree with TRBD1. CDR1 is LGHNT, CDR2 FRNRAP, per germline. The CDR3 is made up of 15 amino acids. J was trimmed by 6 bases and V by 6 bases; bases with no gene match: 8. Here the CDR3 DNA reads TGTGCTAGTGGAACCGGGACAGGGACATCCGGGGAGCTGTTTTTT. The encoded protein is CASGTGTGTSGELFF.

In this sample, this clone turned up many times. The rearrangement uses TRBV2 and TRBJ2-3; TRBD2 matches at 9 bases. Trimming cost V 2 bases and J 2 bases; bases outside gene matches: 5. The length of the CDR3 is 16 residues. In germline, CDR1 is SNHLY, CDR2 FYNNEI. CDR3 region: CASSETSSGTTDTQYF. The CDR3 nucleotides read TGTGCCAGCAGTGAAACTTCTAGCGGGACCACAGATACGCAGTATTTT.

This clone was observed a few times. The chain couples TRBV5-1 to TRBJ2-1; 9 nucleotides align to TRBD1. Trimming took 3 bases from V and 1 from J; bases not matched to a gene: 5. This CDR3 spans 16 amino acids. Germline CDR1 and CDR2: SGHRS and YFSETQ. CDR3 protein: CASSSSGTGSYNEQFF. CDR3 DNA: TGCGCCAGCAGCTCCTCCGGGACAGGGTCCTACAATGAGCAGTTCTTC.

This rearrangement joins TRBV5-6 to TRBJ2-7; TRBD2 matches 8 bases. CDR1 is SGHDT and CDR2 is YYEEEE in the germline V gene. V trimming: 3 bases; J trimming: 7 bases; junction bases outside the gene matches: 9. The CDR3 contains 14 residues. CDR3 sequence (DNA): TGTGCCAGCAGCTCGGCGGGGGGAAGGGGGGAGCAGTACTTC. Its protein product is CASSSAGGRGEQYF. The whole variable domain, remainder taken from reference TRBV5-6 and TRBJ2-7, is DAGVTQSPTHLIKTRGQQVTLRCSPKSGHDTVSWYQQALGQGPQFIFQYYEEEERQRGNFPDRFSGHQFPNYSSELNVNALLLGDSALYLCASSSAGGRGEQYFGPGTRLTVT.

This clone was seen a few times. J is TRBJ1-2 and V is TRBV9; D is ambiguous. V lost 3 bases to trimming and J lost 8 bases, with 11 bases between them. CDR3 size: 12 residues. CDR1 is SGDLS, CDR2 YYNGEE, per germline. The CDR3 DNA reads TGTGCCAGCAGCGGCGGGATTAGAGGCTACACCTTC. Its protein product is CASSGGIRGYTF. Filled out from reference TRBV9 and TRBJ1-2, the complete variable domain reads DSGVTQTPKHLITATGQRVTLRCSPRSGDLSVYWYQQSLDQGLQFLIQYYNGEERAKGNILERFSAQQFPDLHSELNLSSLELGDSALYFCASSGGIRGYTFGSGTRLTVV.

The chain combines TRBV7-3 with TRBJ1-6; D gene unclear. The V end lost 0 bases, the J end lost 7 bases, and 7 bases lay between the germline ends. The CDR3 contains 14 residues. CDR1 and CDR2 from the germline V gene are SGHTA and FQGTGA. This CDR3 reads CASSLTGVNSPLHF. CDR3 nucleotides: TGTGCCAGCAGCTTAACGGGCGTAAATTCACCCCTCCACTTT.

This clone was counted at least ten times. The chain couples TRBV7-6 to TRBJ2-2; D might be TRBD2 (6 bases). V lost 7 bases and J 4 bases, leaving 13 bases between the germline ends. Germline V lookup: CDR1 SGHVS, CDR2 FNYEAQ. The CDR3 runs 14 residues. Here the CDR3 reads CASTRGGITGELFF. CDR3 sequence (DNA): TGTGCCAGCACGAGAGGCGGGATCACCGGGGAGCTGTTTTTT.

This clone has a handful of counts. The gene calls are TRBV28 and TRBJ2-7; D not certain. The V end was cut by 6 bases, the J end by 0 bases, with 15 bases between. This CDR3 has 15 residues. Germline V lookup: CDR1 MDHEN, CDR2 SYDVKM. CDR3 sequence reads: CASSLDAISSYEQYF. CDR3 bases: TGTGCCAGCAGCCTAGACGCCATTAGCTCCTACGAGCAGTACTTC. Together with reference TRBV28 and TRBJ2-7, the CDR3 gives the full variable domain: DVKVTQSSRYLVKRTGEKVFLECVQDMDHENMFWYRQDPGLGLRLIYFSYDVKMKEKGDIPEGYSVSREKKERFSLILESASTNQTSMYLCASSLDAISSYEQYFGPGTRLTVT.

This clone occurred a few times. The rearrangement links TRBV7-9 to TRBJ1-1; TRBD1 agrees at 9 bases. The CDR3 has 14 amino acids. Germline assignment: CDR1 SEHNR and CDR2 FQNEAQ (reference sequence). The V segment lost 7 bases and the J segment 1 base; nucleotides outside the gene matches: 4. For the CDR3, the DNA is TGTGCCAGCACTCCGGGACAGGGGAACACTGAAGCTTTCTTT. The encoded protein is CASTPGQGNTEAFF.